This TCR beta chain was captured in a study of response to subunit inactivated influenza vaccine. Findings and limits, study-wide: It was suggested by the authors that few new T cells are recruited by each seasonal influenza vaccination.

This clonotype was seen at least ten times. Its specificity is not known. Each CDR3 protein is one row after TCRdb ran MiXCR on the RT-PCR reads. This sample has 280,000 or so distinct CDR3 sequences, with 21% found just once. Germline lookup yields CDR1 SEHNR and CDR2 FQNEAQ (reference sequence). The CDR3 sequence is 13 residues long. The V segment lost 4 bases and the J segment 6 bases; nucleotides outside the gene matches: 3. The sequence derives from a man aged 50 to 69 who received an inactivated influenza vaccine. Sample: PBMCs from blood, taken roughly 20 months after vaccination. The rearrangement joins TRBV7-9 to TRBJ2-1; 7 bases match TRBD2. This CDR3 reads CASSSRTSNEQFF. CDR3 in DNA: TGTGCCAGCAGCTCACGGACTAGCAATGAGCAGTTCTTC.